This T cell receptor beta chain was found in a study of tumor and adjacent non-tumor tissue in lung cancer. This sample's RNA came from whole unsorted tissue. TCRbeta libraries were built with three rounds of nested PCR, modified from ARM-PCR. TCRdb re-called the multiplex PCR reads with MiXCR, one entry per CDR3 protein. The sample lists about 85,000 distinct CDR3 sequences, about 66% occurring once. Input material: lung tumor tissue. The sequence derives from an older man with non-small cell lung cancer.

The CDR3 here is CASISPASGGVREQFF. In nucleotides, the CDR3 is TGCGCCAGCATCTCCCCGGCTAGCGGGGGGGTGAGAGAGCAGTTCTTC. The chain recombines TRBV5-1 with TRBJ2-1; 12 positions match TRBD2. CDR3 length: 16 residues. CDR1 is SGHRS, CDR2 YFSETQ, per germline. J was trimmed by 10 bases and V by 6 bases; bases with no gene match: 14. Supplemented by reference TRBV5-1 and TRBJ2-1, the full variable domain reads KAGVTQTPRYLIKTRGQQVTLSCSPISGHRSVSWYQQTPGQGLQFLFEYFSETQRNKGNFPGRFSGRQFSNSRSEMNVSTLELGDSALYLCASISPASGGVREQFFGPGTRLTVL.